Here is one T cell receptor (beta chain) with its context. Participants were aged 18 to 89 years from around 25 US areas. Participants' reported clinical history set cohort assignment. Sequenced by immunoSEQ multiplex PCR; TCRdb stores in-frame clones only, minus some. The sample holds about 280,000 clones, 90% seen once. The CDR3 runs to 18 residues. The entry originates in a study of blood T cell repertoires in COVID-19. Study information: The origin of the acute and convalescent COVID-19 samples was the United States, Italy and Spain.

This chain connects TRBV21-1 to TRBJ2-1; TRBD2 was called by the table and not checked on the DNA. TRBV21-1 is given as a pseudogene. The sequenced material came from PBMCs or T cells enriched from blood (not recorded which). This TCR came from a woman aged 18-35 years with acute COVID-19. In nucleotides, the CDR3 is TGTGCCCTCCCCCGACAGGGGGAGGCGGGAGGGCCGGGTAATGAGCAGTTCTTC. Translated, it gives CALPRQGEAGGPGNEQFF.